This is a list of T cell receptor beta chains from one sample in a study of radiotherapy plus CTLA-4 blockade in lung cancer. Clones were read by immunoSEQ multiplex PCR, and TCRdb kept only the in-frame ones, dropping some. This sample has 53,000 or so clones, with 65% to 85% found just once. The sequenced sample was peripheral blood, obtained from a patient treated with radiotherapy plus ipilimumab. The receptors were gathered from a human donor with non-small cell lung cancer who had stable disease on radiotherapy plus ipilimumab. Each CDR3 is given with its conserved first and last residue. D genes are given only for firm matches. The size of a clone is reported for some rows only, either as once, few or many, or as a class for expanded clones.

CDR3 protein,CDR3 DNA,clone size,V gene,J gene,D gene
CAWTRGSGNTIYF,TGTGCCTGGACCAGGGGGTCTGGAAACACCATATATTTT,.,TRBV30,TRBJ1-3,TRBD1
CASLGQGIGEAFF,TGTGCCAGTTTAGGACAGGGGATAGGAGAAGCTTTCTTT,few,TRBV25-1,TRBJ1-1,TRBD1
CASSRLGNTIYF,TGTGCCAGCTCACGTCTAGGAAACACCATATATTTT,.,TRBV18,TRBJ1-3,.
CASSPPGKRDTEAFF,TGTGCCAGCAGCCCCCCCGGCAAGAGGGACACTGAAGCTTTCTTT,once,TRBV7-2,TRBJ1-1,.
CATSRDRGRGGKNIQYF,TGTGCCACCAGCAGAGATCGTGGGCGGGGGGGCAAAAACATTCAGTACTTC,.,TRBV15,TRBJ2-4,TRBD2
CASSYLDGDNEQFF,TGTGCCAGCAGTTATCTGGACGGTGACAATGAGCAGTTCTTC,once,TRBV7-6,TRBJ2-1,.
CASSYGTGYSGNTIYF,TGTGCCAGCAGTTACGGGACAGGGTACTCTGGAAACACCATATATTTT,once,TRBV6-5,TRBJ1-3,TRBD1
CASSRTEDQPQHF,TGTGCCAGCAGCCGGACAGAAGATCAGCCCCAGCATTTT,.,TRBV5-5,TRBJ1-5,.
CASSFGQGAHADTQYF,TGTGCCAGCAGCTTTGGACAGGGGGCCCACGCAGATACGCAGTATTTT,.,TRBV7-2,TRBJ2-3,TRBD1
CSGGEMTQYF,TGCAGCGGGGGGGAGATGACCCAGTACTTC,.,TRBV29-1,TRBJ2-5,.
CASSFGTAWGTEAFF,TGTGCCAGCAGCTTTGGGACAGCCTGGGGCACTGAAGCTTTCTTT,.,TRBV5-6,TRBJ1-1,TRBD1
CASTLEAGRTDTQYF,TGTGCCAGCACCCTAGAAGCCGGGAGGACAGATACGCAGTATTTT,few,TRBV11-2,TRBJ2-3,TRBD2
CASSRQEVEGEKLFF,TGCGCCAGCAGCCGACAAGAGGTGGAGGGTGAAAAACTGTTTTTT,.,TRBV5-1,TRBJ1-4,.
CASSLEGTGFTEAFF,TGTGCCAGCAGCTTAGAAGGGACAGGGTTTACTGAAGCTTTCTTT,.,TRBV7-8,TRBJ1-1,TRBD1
CASSPGAAGGNEQFF,TGCGCCAGCAGTCCCGGGGCAGCGGGGGGCAATGAGCAGTTCTTC,few,TRBV4-3,TRBJ2-1,TRBD2
CASRTSPGQGTDTQYF,TGTGCCAGTAGAACCTCCCCGGGACAGGGCACAGATACGCAGTATTTT,.,TRBV19,TRBJ2-3,TRBD1
CASSEQGDTEAFF,TGTGCCAGCAGTGAACAGGGGGACACTGAAGCTTTCTTT,.,TRBV2,TRBJ1-1,TRBD1
CASSQEVAGQSSYNSPLHF,TGCGCCAGCAGCCAAGAGGTGGCGGGACAGAGCTCCTATAATTCACCCCTCCACTTT,.,TRBV4-1,TRBJ1-6,TRBD1
CASSPPRQGSYNEQFF,TGTGCCAGCTCACCCCCACGACAGGGATCCTACAATGAGCAGTTCTTC,.,TRBV18,TRBJ2-1,TRBD1
CAIPGRLAGELFF,TGTGCCATCCCCGGCAGGTTGGCCGGGGAGCTGTTTTTT,.,TRBV6-8,TRBJ2-2,.
CASSLDRGNYNEQFF,TGTGCCAGCAGTTTGGACAGGGGCAACTACAATGAGCAGTTCTTC,.,TRBV6-4,TRBJ2-1,TRBD1
CASSLGQGETPLHF,TGCGCCAGCAGCTTGGGACAGGGGGAAACACCCCTCCACTTT,.,TRBV5-1,TRBJ1-6,TRBD1
CASSDRQGDTIYF,TGTGCCAGCAGCGACCGACAGGGGGACACCATATATTTT,.,TRBV9,TRBJ1-3,TRBD1
CASSVGTGGNTIYF,TGTGCCAGTAGTGTAGGGACAGGCGGAAACACCATATATTTT,.,TRBV19,TRBJ1-3,TRBD1
CASQGGETQYF,TGTGCCAGCCAGGGCGGGGAGACCCAGTACTTC,.,TRBV2,TRBJ2-5,.
CASSSGGARGEAFF,TGTGCCAGCAGTTCTGGAGGGGCGCGGGGTGAAGCTTTCTTT,.,TRBV7-3,TRBJ1-1,.
CASSLGRGLVEQYF,TGTGCCAGCAGCTTAGGAAGGGGATTGGTCGAGCAGTACTTC,few,TRBV13,TRBJ2-7,.
CASSSKTGGNQPQHF,TGTGCCAGCAGCTCCAAAACAGGGGGCAATCAGCCCCAGCATTTT,once,TRBV7-9,TRBJ1-5,TRBD1
CASSGQGRLGNYGYTF,TGTGCCAGCAGTGGACAGGGCCGACTAGGAAACTATGGCTACACCTTC,.,TRBV6-1,TRBJ1-2,TRBD1
CASSEWTGGVSGNTIYF,TGCGCCAGCAGTGAGTGGACAGGGGGAGTCTCTGGAAACACCATATATTTT,.,TRBV10-2,TRBJ1-3,TRBD1
CASSEGGQGRTTGELFF,TGCGCCAGCAGTGAAGGAGGGCAGGGAAGAACCACCGGGGAGCTGTTTTTT,.,TRBV10-1,TRBJ2-2,.
CASSLGRNMNTEAFF,TGTGCCAGCAGCTTGGGGCGGAACATGAACACTGAAGCTTTCTTT,.,TRBV5-5,TRBJ1-1,.
CASRGGSNQPQHF,TGTGCCAGCAGGGGGGGGAGTAATCAGCCCCAGCATTTT,.,TRBV11-2,TRBJ1-5,.
CASSYGGNNSPLHF,TGTGCCAGCAGTTACGGGGGGAATAATTCACCCCTCCACTTT,.,TRBV6-5,TRBJ1-6,.
CASGINPRTGELFF,TGTGCCAGCGGGATAAACCCTAGAACCGGGGAGCTGTTTTTT,few,TRBV2,TRBJ2-2,.
CASSGGANTEAFF,TGTGCCAGCAGCGGGGGGGCGAACACTGAAGCTTTCTTT,.,TRBV11-3,TRBJ1-1,.
CASSLYGLATDTQYF,TGTGCCAGCAGTTTATACGGACTTGCGACAGATACGCAGTATTTT,.,TRBV27,TRBJ2-3,.
CASSESSGSSEAFF,TGCGCCAGCAGTGAGTCCTCGGGGAGTTCGGAAGCTTTCTTT,.,TRBV10-1,TRBJ1-1,.
CASSLGVYTEAFF,TGTGCCAGCAGCTTAGGGGTTTACACTGAAGCTTTCTTT,.,TRBV7-3,TRBJ1-1,.
CASRRDSFYGYTF,TGTGCCAGCAGGCGGGACTCCTTCTATGGCTACACCTTC,few,TRBV28,TRBJ1-2,.
CASSGRVVSQDEQYF,TGCGCCAGCAGTGGGAGGGTCGTTAGCCAGGACGAGCAGTACTTC,few,TRBV10-1,TRBJ2-7,.
CASKGAVDTGELFF,TGTGCCAGCAAAGGGGCGGTGGACACCGGGGAGCTGTTTTTT,.,TRBV6-4,TRBJ2-2,.
CASSQDRGYGYTF,TGCGCCAGCAGCCAAGACAGGGGCTATGGCTACACCTTC,.,TRBV4-3,TRBJ1-2,.